Shown below are 22 T cell receptor beta chains from a single sample sequenced in a study of cytomegalovirus exposure and HLA in healthy donors (dated by TCRdb to the late 2010s). Receptors were amplified or captured by the immunoSEQ multiplex PCR assay. A mixture of 60 forward primers for TCR Vbeta segments and 13 reverse primers for TCR Jbeta segments was used in the multiplex PCR. This is the immuneACCESS table as TCRdb keeps it, with only in-frame sequences that have V and J called. A part of the clones is gone; compared with another copy, unresolved V genes explain less than half, and the rest is unexplained. The sample profile shows about 180,000 clones; roughly 79% of them were found once. Of the sample, approximately 2.9% falls within the top ten clones. Sequencing was performed on PBMCs. Receptor source: a male donor in good health and CMV-seronegative.

The J gene is TRBJ2-5, the V gene TRBV27, with 7 bases fitting TRBD1. CDR1 MNHEY and CDR2 SMNVEV come from the germline V gene (reference sequence). After removal of 5 bases from V and 6 bases from J, the junction contained 9 bases not matched to a gene. This CDR3 is built from 14 residues. CDR3 sequence: CASSARGGEKTQYF. CDR3 in DNA: TGTGCCAGCAGTGCCAGAGGGGGCGAAAAGACCCAGTACTTC.

In nucleotides, the CDR3 is TGTGCCAGCAGCACCATGGGACTAGCGGGAGGAAATGAGCAGTTCTTC. This gives the protein CASSTMGLAGGNEQFF. The V gene is TRBV9, the J gene TRBJ2-1; 15 bases map to TRBD2. This CDR3 has 16 residues. The germline V gene encodes CDR1 SGDLS and CDR2 YYNGEE. J gave up 7 bases and V 4 bases, and 6 bases lay outside the gene matches.

V and J are TRBV9 and TRBJ1-5; tentative D call: TRBD1 (5 bases). Per the germline V gene, CDR1 is SGDLS and CDR2 is YYNGEE. The CDR3 has 15 amino acids. V was clipped by 2 bases and J by 1 base, with 10 bases between them. In DNA form, the CDR3 reads TGTGCCAGCAGCGTTACAGGCGGCAGCAATCAGCCCCAGCATTTT. It translates to CASSVTGGSNQPQHF.

The V and J genes are TRBV7-9 and TRBJ1-5, with 10 bases aligning to TRBD1. The germline V gene has CDR1 SEHNR and CDR2 FQNEAQ (reference sequence). The CDR3 has 17 residues. V shed 1 base and J 0 bases; nucleotides not matched to a gene: 3. The CDR3 sequence: CASSLVGTGDSNQPQHF. The CDR3 nucleotides read TGTGCCAGCAGCTTAGTTGGGACAGGGGATAGCAATCAGCCCCAGCATTTT. The whole variable domain, filled in from reference TRBV7-9 and TRBJ1-5, reads DTGVSQNPRHKITKRGQNVTFRCDPISEHNRLYWYRQTLGQGPEFLTYFQNEAQLEKSRLLSDRFSAERPKGSFSTLEIQRTEQGDSAMYLCASSLVGTGDSNQPQHFGDGTRLSIL.

The V call is TRBV23-1, the J call TRBJ2-7; D gene ambiguous. TRBV23-1 is given ORF status, its function remaining uncertain. The V end lost 9 bases, the J end lost 4 bases, and 10 bases lay between the germline ends. This CDR3 comprises 11 residues. CDR3 DNA sequence: TGCGCCAGTCGCCCCCTATACGAGCAGTACTTC. The encoded protein is CASRPLYEQYF.

This clone occurred a few times. V is TRBV7-9 and J is TRBJ2-6; tentative D call: TRBD1 (5 bases). Germline V gives CDR1 SEHNR, CDR2 FQNEAQ (reference sequence). The V gene lost 4 bases and the J gene lost 0 bases, with 13 bases spanning the gap. CDR3 length equals 17 residues. The CDR3 nucleotides are TGTGCCAGCAGCTCCACAGGTCGCCGCTCTGGGGCCAACGTCCTGACTTTC. Translating gives CASSSTGRRSGANVLTF.

The J gene is TRBJ1-1, the V gene TRBV5-1; D not resolved. Germline V gene lookup returns CDR1 SGHRS and CDR2 YFSETQ. With 2 bases removed from V and 1 base from J, the gap between germline ends came to 9 bases. The CDR3 is 14 amino acids. This CDR3 is CASSFAGRNTEAFF. The CDR3 DNA reads as TGCGCCAGCAGCTTTGCGGGCCGGAACACTGAAGCTTTCTTT. Looking up the rest from reference TRBV5-1 and TRBJ1-1 gives the full variable domain: KAGVTQTPRYLIKTRGQQVTLSCSPISGHRSVSWYQQTPGQGLQFLFEYFSETQRNKGNFPGRFSGRQFSNSRSEMNVSTLELGDSALYLCASSFAGRNTEAFFGQGTRLTVV.

The chain combines TRBV7-2 with TRBJ2-7, with 9 bases identical to TRBD2. The CDR3 is made up of 13 amino acids. With V trimmed by 3 bases and J by 5 bases, 2 bases remained unmatched. In germline, CDR1 is SGHTA, CDR2 FQGNSA. CDR3: CASSFLAGNEQYF. CDR3 sequence (DNA): TGTGCCAGCAGCTTTCTAGCGGGAAACGAGCAGTACTTC.

V gene TRBV4-1 combines with J gene TRBJ2-2; TRBD2 aligns across 10 bases. The CDR3 consists of 16 residues. CDR1 is MGHRA, CDR2 YSYEKL, per germline. The V segment lost 8 bases and the J segment 5 bases; nucleotides outside the gene matches: 11. This chain's CDR3 is CASGILAGVSTGELFF. Here the CDR3 DNA reads TGCGCCAGCGGGATCCTAGCGGGAGTTTCTACCGGGGAGCTGTTTTTT.

V and J are TRBV7-3 and TRBJ1-1; no firm D call. There are 17 residues in the CDR3. Per germline, CDR1 SGHTA and CDR2 FQGTGA. V shed 5 bases and J shed 1 base, with 20 bases lying between them. The DNA for the CDR3 is TGTGCCAGCAGCCCCCGCGGTTTCGCAGAGACGAACACTGAAGCTTTCTTT. Protein product: CASSPRGFAETNTEAFF.

This clone was seen a single time. The rearrangement joins TRBV9 to TRBJ1-1; tentatively, D is TRBD1 (5 bases). The CDR3 contains 14 residues. The V and J ends lost 1 base and 1 base respectively, with 8 bases between them. CDR1 SGDLS and CDR2 YYNGEE come from the germline V gene. The CDR3 spells CASSVKGPNTEAFF. The CDR3 region has the DNA TGTGCCAGCAGCGTAAAGGGGCCGAACACTGAAGCTTTCTTT.

CDR3 in amino acids: CAWSEQAQPQHF. The CDR3 region has the DNA TGTGCCTGGAGTGAGCAGGCCCAGCCCCAGCATTTT. The V gene is TRBV30, the J gene TRBJ1-5; D remains unclear. V lost 1 base, J lost 7 bases, and 8 bases lay in between. The CDR3 consists of 12 residues. Germline CDR1 and CDR2: GTSNPN and SVGIG (reference sequence).

The rearrangement uses TRBV18 and TRBJ1-2; D might be TRBD1 (5 bases). V lost 3 bases and J lost 6, with 11 bases in between. The CDR3 loop spans 13 amino acids. Germline CDR1 reads KGHSH; CDR2 reads LQKENI. The CDR3 loop reads CASSPQGEDGYTF. The DNA for the CDR3 is TGTGCCAGCTCACCCCAGGGTGAGGATGGCTACACCTTC. Supplemented by reference TRBV18 and TRBJ1-2, the full variable domain reads NAGVMQNPRHLVRRRGQEARLRCSPMKGHSHVYWYRQLPEEGLKFMVYLQKENIIDESGMPKERFSAEFPKEGPSILRIQQVVRGDSAAYFCASSPQGEDGYTFGSGTRLTVV.

This chain connects TRBV6-5 to TRBJ1-5; weak D call: TRBD1 (5 bases). In germline, CDR1 is MNHEY, CDR2 SVGAGI. The CDR3 extends over 13 amino acids. V dropped 7 bases and J dropped 2 bases, with 9 bases sitting between them. CDR3: CASTPGRNQPQHF. The CDR3 nucleotides read TGTGCCAGCACTCCAGGGCGCAATCAGCCCCAGCATTTT.

About this clone itself: A read error may account for a junction end that differs from germline. The chain carries TRBV7-9 and TRBJ1-2; TRBD1 agrees at 8 bases. CDR1 and CDR2 from the germline V gene are SEHNR and FQNEAQ (reference sequence). The CDR3 consists of 14 residues. The CDR3 nucleotides read TGTTCCAGCAGCTCGGACAGGGAGAGTAATGGCTACACCTTC. Translating gives CSSSSDRESNGYTF.

The rearrangement joins TRBV5-4 to TRBJ2-2; D ambiguous. V was trimmed by 4 bases and J by 4 bases, leaving 5 bases between them. CDR1 SGHNT and CDR2 YYREEE come from the germline V gene (reference sequence). CDR3 length: 12 residues. CDR3 sequence reads: CASSPSTGELFF. The CDR3 DNA follows: TGTGCCAGCAGCCCCTCCACCGGGGAGCTGTTTTTT.

V is TRBV5-1 and J is TRBJ1-2, with TRBD1 identical over 7 bases. The J segment lost 8 bases and the V segment lost 0 bases, leaving 10 bases of the junction unmatched. This CDR3 has 15 amino acids. CDR1 SGHRS and CDR2 YFSETQ come from the germline V gene. CDR3 bases: TGCGCCAGCAGCTTGGGTGCAGGGGGTGCTATAGGCTACACCTTC. Residues: CASSLGAGGAIGYTF.

The V gene is TRBV6-5, the J gene TRBJ1-1; D call uncertain. Trimming cost V 4 bases and J 1 base, with 7 bases left between them. CDR1 is MNHEY, CDR2 SVGAGI, per germline. The CDR3 runs 13 residues. CDR3 bases: TGTGCCAGCAGTTCTACAGAGAACACTGAAGCTTTCTTT. Its translation is CASSSTENTEAFF.

This clone was observed a single time. The V and J genes are TRBV5-1 and TRBJ2-1; D perhaps matches TRBD2 (6 bases). CDR3 length equals 19 residues. Trimming stripped 2 bases from V and 5 bases from J, with 26 bases between. Germline CDR1 and CDR2: SGHRS and YFSETQ. CDR3 coding DNA: TGCGCCAGCAGCTTCCGGAGGCTAGCGAGAGAACAGAGGGACAATGAGCAGTTCTTC. Protein: CASSFRRLAREQRDNEQFF.

This chain links TRBV28 with TRBJ1-3; the match to TRBD1 covers 7 bases. In germline, CDR1 is MDHEN, CDR2 SYDVKM. This CDR3 contains 15 residues. Unmatched junction bases numbered 8, after V lost 5 bases and J lost 4 bases. CDR3 DNA sequence: TGTGCCAGCAGTGACCGACAGGGTTCCGGAAACACCATATATTTT. It yields the protein CASSDRQGSGNTIYF.

The chain links TRBV28 to TRBJ1-1; no definite D call. The germline gives CDR1 MDHEN, CDR2 SYDVKM. This CDR3 is 14 amino acids long. Deletions cut 10 bases from V and 1 base from J, with 16 bases between. This CDR3 reads CATSWVAENTEAFF. The CDR3 coding sequence is TGTGCCACCTCTTGGGTGGCGGAGAACACTGAAGCTTTCTTT.

CDR3 region: CASSTPRTGERNYGYTF. DNA for the CDR3: TGTGCCAGCAGCACCCCCCGGACAGGGGAAAGAAACTATGGCTACACCTTC. V is TRBV28 and J is TRBJ1-2; TRBD1 matches 9 bases. V gave up 6 bases and J gave up 2 bases; unmatched junction bases: 13. The CDR3 totals 17 residues. CDR1 MDHEN and CDR2 SYDVKM come from the germline V gene.